A selection of T cell receptor beta chains follows, all from one sample in a study of blood T cell repertoires in COVID-19. Repertoires were generated with immunoSEQ multiplex PCR, while TCRdb's copy carries only in-frame clones and drops some. Seen here are about 390,000 clones, 87% observed once, and the top ten hold roughly 2%. The sample taken for sequencing was peripheral blood. Every receptor here comes from a woman in her sixties with COVID-19, enrolled during active disease. The CDR3 runs from the conserved cysteine through the conserved F or W. The D gene is left open where the match is weak. Expanded clones are given a class, and other clones once, few, many or no size at all.

TRBJ2-4	once	NA	TRBV18	TGTGCCAGCTCACCAACAGGACCGACTAGTCAGTCCAAACACATTCAGTACTTC	CASSPTGPTSQSKHIQYF
TRBJ2-1	NA	NA	TRBV18	TGTGCCAGCTCACCACCACGGTACAATGAGCAGTTCTTC	CASSPPRYNEQFF
TRBJ1-5	NA	NA	TRBV2	TGTGCCAGCAGTGAGGGGGGGAATCAGCCCCAGCATTTT	CASSEGGNQPQHF
TRBJ2-7	NA	NA	TRBV4-2	TGTGCCAGCAGCCAAGGCGGGACAGTTCCTAGGGAGCAGTACTTC	CASSQGGTVPREQYF
TRBJ1-3	NA	NA	TRBV16	TGTGCCAGCAGTCGACAGGCTCAGGCTGGAAACACCATATATTTT	CASSRQAQAGNTIYF
TRBJ1-6	NA	NA	TRBV28	TGTGCCAGCAGCCCGGGGAGACTCAGTAATTCACCCCTCCACTTT	CASSPGRLSNSPLHF
TRBJ2-7	NA	NA	TRBV28	TGTGCCAGCAGTTTATCCCTCTACGAGCAGTACTTC	CASSLSLYEQYF
TRBJ1-5	NA	NA	TRBV6-5	TGTGCCAGCAATTCAGGACAGCCCCAGCATTTT	CASNSGQPQHF
TRBJ2-5	NA	NA	TRBV6-5	TGTGCCAGCAGTTACTCGAGTAGAGGGCAAGAGACCCAGTACTTC	CASSYSSRGQETQYF
TRBJ1-5	NA	NA	TRBV7-2	TGTGCCAGCAGCTTAGGTGGGGCTAGGAGCAATCAGCCCCAGCATTTT	CASSLGGARSNQPQHF
TRBJ1-5	NA	NA	TRBV2	TGTGCCAGCACCCGGGGGGAGGGCCCCAATCAGCCCCAGCATTTT	CASTRGEGPNQPQHF
TRBJ2-3	NA	TRBD2	TRBV3-1/TRBV3-2	TGTGCCAGCAGCCGGGCGGGGGGTAGCACAGATACGCAGTATTTT	CASSRAGGSTDTQYF
TRBJ2-5	NA	TRBD2	TRBV7-6	TGTGCCAGCAGCTTAGCGGTAGCGGGGCGAGAGACCCAGTACTTC	CASSLAVAGRETQYF
TRBJ1-6	NA	NA	TRBV2	TGTGCCAGCAGTGATGGTTGGGCAAGGGGTTCACCCCTCCACTTT	CASSDGWARGSPLHF
TRBJ2-6	NA	NA	TRBV7-9	TGTGCCAGCAGCTTCCCCCCTTTGTCCTCTGGGGCCAACGTCCTGACTTTC	CASSFPPLSSGANVLTF
TRBJ1-4	NA	TRBD1	TRBV27	TGTGCCAGCAGTTTACTCGGGACAGATAATGAAAAACTGTTTTTT	CASSLLGTDNEKLFF
TRBJ2-7	NA	TRBD1	TRBV5-1	TGCGCCAGCAGCCGCACCCTCATGACAGGGGCCTACGAGCAGTACTTC	CASSRTLMTGAYEQYF
TRBJ2-3	NA	TRBD2	TRBV5-1	TGCGCCAGCAGCTTGGGCGGCGGGGGGGCCCTCCGAACTAGCACAGATACGCAGTATTTT	CASSLGGGGALRTSTDTQYF
TRBJ1-4	once	NA	TRBV18	TGTGCCAGCTCACCCCAGGGGACTAATGAAAAACTGTTTTTT	CASSPQGTNEKLFF
TRBJ1-2	NA	TRBD1	TRBV5-1	TGCGCCAGCAGATTGGACAGGGATGGCTACACCTTC	CASRLDRDGYTF
TRBJ1-2	NA	TRBD1	TRBV9	TGTGCCAGCAGCCCCCGGGACAGGGCTCACTATGGCTACACCTTC	CASSPRDRAHYGYTF
TRBJ2-7	NA	TRBD2	TRBV5-1	TGCGCCAGCAGCCCGGGGGGGGGCTCTGAGCACGAGCAGTACTTC	CASSPGGGSEHEQYF
TRBJ2-1	NA	TRBD2	TRBV5-8	TGTGCCAGCAGGGGCGGGGGGGCCGCCTACAATGAGCAGTTCTTC	CASRGGGAAYNEQFF
TRBJ2-5	NA	TRBD2	TRBV4-1	TGCGCCAGCAGCCAAGATGGAGCGGGGGGGATTAAAGAGACCCAGTACTTC	CASSQDGAGGIKETQYF
TRBJ1-2	few	NA	TRBV19	TGTGCCAGTAGTATTCAGGGGCAGAACTATGGCTACACCTTC	CASSIQGQNYGYTF
TRBJ1-3	NA	NA	TRBV5-1	TGCGCCAGCAGGACGACAGGCAGCTCTGGAAACACCATATATTTT	CASRTTGSSGNTIYF
TRBJ2-7	NA	NA	TRBV4-2	TGTGCCAGCAGCCAAGTTCGAGGGCAGGGGTTTACCCACGAGCAGTACTTC	CASSQVRGQGFTHEQYF